This is a list of T cell receptor beta chains from one sample in a study of blood T cell repertoires in COVID-19. Only in-frame clones appear in the TCRdb table, and some are missing; sequencing was by immunoSEQ multiplex PCR. The profile covers 66,000 or so clones, with about 86% appearing a single time and about 7% taken by the ten largest. Material: peripheral blood. These receptors all come from a man over 45 with active COVID-19. CDR3s include the opening cysteine and the closing phenylalanine or tryptophan. Fields, in order: J gene, clone size, D gene, V gene, CDR3 DNA, CDR3 protein. D genes are given only for firm matches. The size entry is marked missing in some rows and otherwise reads once, few, many or a size class.

J: TRBJ2-6; size: -; D: TRBD1; V: TRBV19; DNA: TGTGCCAGTAGTACCCGACAGGGGCGTTATGGGGCCAACGTCCTGACTTTC; CDR3: CASSTRQGRYGANVLTF
J: TRBJ2-5; size: -; D: TRBD1; V: TRBV2; DNA: TGTGCCAGCAGTCGGGACAGCGAGACCCAGTACTTC; CDR3: CASSRDSETQYF
J: TRBJ1-1; size: -; D: -; V: TRBV5-1; DNA: TGCGCCAGCAGCTTGGAGGGGTTCATGAACACTGAAGCTTTCTTT; CDR3: CASSLEGFMNTEAFF
J: TRBJ1-1; size: -; D: -; V: TRBV5-1; DNA: TGCGCCAGCAGCTTGGGACAGGAGAACACTGAAGCTTTCTTT; CDR3: CASSLGQENTEAFF
J: TRBJ1-5; size: -; D: -; V: TRBV15; DNA: TGTGCCACCAGCAGAGACAGGGCTCAGGGTCAGCCCCAGCATTTT; CDR3: CATSRDRAQGQPQHF
J: TRBJ2-3; size: -; D: -; V: TRBV18; DNA: TGTGCCAGCTCACCCTCTCTAGTTTTCACGCAGTATTTT; CDR3: CASSPSLVFTQYF
J: TRBJ1-2; size: -; D: -; V: TRBV4-2; DNA: TGTGCCAGCAGCCAAGATAGGGGAGGCAAGGACTATGGCTACACCTTC; CDR3: CASSQDRGGKDYGYTF
J: TRBJ1-5; size: -; D: -; V: TRBV6-5; DNA: TGTGCCAGCAGGACACCAGGGCTCATTCAGCCCCAGCATTTT; CDR3: CASRTPGLIQPQHF
J: TRBJ1-1; size: -; D: -; V: TRBV5-4; DNA: TGTGCCAGCAGTTCCAACCCCGGGGGTAGGAGGAACACTGAAGCTTTCTTT; CDR3: CASSSNPGGRRNTEAFF
J: TRBJ1-1; size: once; D: -; V: TRBV21-1; DNA: TGTGCCAGCAGAACCTACAGGGGCCACGGCACTGAAGCTTTCTTT; CDR3: CASRTYRGHGTEAFF
J: TRBJ2-2; size: -; D: TRBD1; V: TRBV2; DNA: TGTGCCACCAAGGGACAGGGGGGGACCGGGGAGCTGTTTTTT; CDR3: CATKGQGGTGELFF
J: TRBJ2-1; size: -; D: -; V: TRBV7-2; DNA: TGTGCCAGCCCTAGGGGTGGTTTCTCCTACAATGAGCAGTTCTTC; CDR3: CASPRGGFSYNEQFF
J: TRBJ2-5; size: -; D: -; V: TRBV5-1; DNA: TGCGCCAGCAGCTTGGGTGCCCCGGGGGTTGAGACCCAGTACTTC; CDR3: CASSLGAPGVETQYF
J: TRBJ2-5; size: -; D: TRBD2; V: TRBV7-3; DNA: TGTGCCAGCAGCCCCGGGGGGGGCCGGGAGACCCAGTACTTC; CDR3: CASSPGGGRETQYF
J: TRBJ2-6; size: -; D: -; V: TRBV5-1; DNA: TGCGCCAGCACCTACTTCGGGGCCAACGTCCTGACTTTC; CDR3: CASTYFGANVLTF
J: TRBJ2-4; size: -; D: TRBD2; V: TRBV3-1/TRBV3-2; DNA: TGTGCCAGCACCCACGAAACGACTAGCGGGAGGAACATTCAGTACTTC; CDR3: CASTHETTSGRNIQYF
J: TRBJ1-2; size: -; D: TRBD1; V: TRBV4-2; DNA: TGTGCCAGCAGCCAAGCAGGGGGCTATGGCTACACCTTC; CDR3: CASSQAGGYGYTF
J: TRBJ2-3; size: -; D: TRBD1; V: TRBV24-1; DNA: TGTGCCACCAGTGACCCCAGGGGGCGCACAGATACGCAGTATTTT; CDR3: CATSDPRGRTDTQYF
J: TRBJ1-5; size: -; D: TRBD1; V: TRBV7-9; DNA: TGTGCCAGCAGCTTGGCTTCGACAGGGAATAGCAATCAGCCCCAGCATTTT; CDR3: CASSLASTGNSNQPQHF
J: TRBJ1-1; size: -; D: -; V: TRBV18; DNA: TGTGCCAGCTCAAGAACTGAATACACTGAAGCTTTCTTT; CDR3: CASSRTEYTEAFF
J: TRBJ1-2; size: -; D: -; V: TRBV21-1; DNA: TGTGCCAGCAGCAAAGCGCCCGATGAGAACTATGGCTACACCTTC; CDR3: CASSKAPDENYGYTF
J: TRBJ1-2; size: -; D: TRBD1; V: TRBV9; DNA: TGTGCCAGCAGCGTAGGTCCAGGACAGGGTTACGGCTACACCTTC; CDR3: CASSVGPGQGYGYTF
J: TRBJ1-6; size: -; D: -; V: TRBV11-3; DNA: TGTGCCAGCAGCACTGGACACCTAGGCTCACCCCTCCACTTT; CDR3: CASSTGHLGSPLHF
J: TRBJ2-5; size: -; D: TRBD2; V: TRBV6-5; DNA: TGTGCCAGCAGTAGCGGGGGCTCGGGGGAGACCCAGTACTTC; CDR3: CASSSGGSGETQYF
J: TRBJ2-5; size: -; D: TRBD1; V: TRBV6-6; DNA: TGTGCCAGCAGTTTACCGGGGACAGGGCAAGAGACCCAGTACTTC; CDR3: CASSLPGTGQETQYF
J: TRBJ2-7; size: -; D: TRBD2; V: TRBV5-1; DNA: TGCGCCAGCAGCTTGGCCGGCCCGTCGACTAGCGGGGTGGACTCCTACGAGCAGTACTTC; CDR3: CASSLAGPSTSGVDSYEQYF
J: TRBJ2-1; size: -; D: -; V: TRBV12-5; DNA: TGTGCTAGTGGTTTGGGGCGCCAGGTCGACGAGCAGTTCTTC; CDR3: CASGLGRQVDEQFF
J: TRBJ2-1; size: -; D: -; V: TRBV27; DNA: TGTGCCAGTTCCCGAGGGGGGGTCGAGCAGTTCTTC; CDR3: CASSRGGVEQFF
J: TRBJ2-2; size: once; D: -; V: TRBV11-2; DNA: TGTGCCAGCAGCTTTCTAGCACCCGGGGAGCTGTTTTTT; CDR3: CASSFLAPGELFF
J: TRBJ2-7; size: -; D: -; V: TRBV5-4; DNA: TGTGCCAGCAGCTTGGCCCACGGGAACGAGCAGTACTTC; CDR3: CASSLAHGNEQYF
J: TRBJ1-5; size: -; D: TRBD1; V: TRBV19; DNA: TGTGCCAGTAGGGACCGGGACAGGGACCTGGGGCCCCAGCATTTT; CDR3: CASRDRDRDLGPQHF
J: TRBJ1-2; size: -; D: TRBD1; V: TRBV19; DNA: TGTGCCAGTACTGCGGGGGACAGGGGAGGCTACACCTTC; CDR3: CASTAGDRGGYTF
J: TRBJ2-5; size: -; D: TRBD1; V: TRBV7-6; DNA: TGTGCCAGCAGCCTAGGGACAGTCCAAGAGACCCAGTACTTC; CDR3: CASSLGTVQETQYF
J: TRBJ2-5; size: -; D: TRBD2; V: TRBV11-2; DNA: TGTGCCAGCAGCTTGGGACTAGCGGGGGGGCAGGGGTTGGAGACCCAGTACTTC; CDR3: CASSLGLAGGQGLETQYF
J: TRBJ2-2; size: -; D: TRBD2; V: TRBV9; DNA: TGTGCCAGCAGCCTGGCGGGGGGGACGGCCGGGGAGCTGTTTTTT; CDR3: CASSLAGGTAGELFF
J: TRBJ2-1; size: -; D: TRBD2; V: TRBV20-1; DNA: TGCAGTGCTAGTTTGTCAAGGCGGGGGGGCTCGAGGAATGAGCAGTTCTTC; CDR3: CSASLSRRGGSRNEQFF
J: TRBJ2-7; size: -; D: -; V: TRBV29-1; DNA: TGCAGCGTTGACATCAGGGGATCCTACGAGCAGTACTTC; CDR3: CSVDIRGSYEQYF
J: TRBJ2-7; size: -; D: -; V: TRBV11-2; DNA: TGTGCCAGCAGCTACGGCACGAGAGACAGGTTTTCCTACGAGCAGTACTTC; CDR3: CASSYGTRDRFSYEQYF
J: TRBJ1-1; size: -; D: TRBD1; V: TRBV7-8; DNA: TGTGCCAGCAGCTTAGATATTGGACAGGGGATGGCTGAAGCTTTCTTT; CDR3: CASSLDIGQGMAEAFF
J: TRBJ2-1; size: -; D: -; V: TRBV5-4; DNA: TGTGCCAGCAGCTTGGAACAGGGTCGAAATGAGCAGTTCTTC; CDR3: CASSLEQGRNEQFF
J: TRBJ2-1; size: -; D: -; V: TRBV3-1/TRBV3-2; DNA: TGTGCCAGCAGCCCTAAAGACGCCAGGGAATTCAATGAGCAGTTCTTC; CDR3: CASSPKDAREFNEQFF
J: TRBJ1-5; size: -; D: TRBD1; V: TRBV6-5; DNA: TGTGCCAGCTCCCTTACTAGGGACAGGGGCCAGCCCCAGCATTTT; CDR3: CASSLTRDRGQPQHF
J: TRBJ2-1; size: -; D: TRBD2; V: TRBV7-9; DNA: TGTGCCAGCAGCTATGGACTAGCGGGAGAACGGAGCTCCTACAATGAGCAGTTCTTC; CDR3: CASSYGLAGERSSYNEQFF
J: TRBJ1-1; size: -; D: -; V: TRBV18; DNA: TGTGCCAGCTCACCAATACGGATTTCGGACAGACTGATGAACACTGAAGCTTTCTTT; CDR3: CASSPIRISDRLMNTEAFF
J: TRBJ2-7; size: -; D: -; V: TRBV3-1/TRBV3-2; DNA: TGTGCCAGCAGCCTGGGTGGATCAGGCGAGCAGTACTTC; CDR3: CASSLGGSGEQYF
J: TRBJ2-3; size: -; D: -; V: TRBV19; DNA: TGTGCCAGTAGTATCGGGAGAAGCACAGATACGCAGTATTTT; CDR3: CASSIGRSTDTQYF
J: TRBJ1-1; size: once; D: -; V: TRBV7-9; DNA: TGTGCCAGCAGCTTAGTAGCTGCTGAAGCTTTCTTT; CDR3: CASSLVAAEAFF
J: TRBJ2-5; size: -; D: -; V: TRBV11-1; DNA: TGTGCCAGCAGCTTATGGGGGGACGCATTCCAAGAGACCCAGTACTTC; CDR3: CASSLWGDAFQETQYF
J: TRBJ1-3; size: -; D: -; V: TRBV6-5; DNA: TGTGCCAGCAGTTTGGCCTCTGGAAACACCATATATTTT; CDR3: CASSLASGNTIYF
J: TRBJ2-4; size: once; D: -; V: TRBV3-1/TRBV3-2; DNA: TGTGCCAGCAGTCGGGATCATATCCGGACCAAAAACATTCAGTACTTC; CDR3: CASSRDHIRTKNIQYF
J: TRBJ1-1; size: -; D: -; V: TRBV19; DNA: TGTGCCAGTAGTATGGGGGGGGCCAAGGTTGAAGCTTTCTTT; CDR3: CASSMGGAKVEAFF
J: TRBJ1-4; size: -; D: TRBD1; V: TRBV15; DNA: TGTGCCACCAGCAGATCGGTCCTTACAGGGGCCAATGAAAAACTGTTTTTT; CDR3: CATSRSVLTGANEKLFF
J: TRBJ1-5; size: -; D: -; V: TRBV15; DNA: TGTGCCACCAGCAGAGCAGGGCAGGTTGGTAGCAATCAGCCCCAGCATTTT; CDR3: CATSRAGQVGSNQPQHF
J: TRBJ2-5; size: -; D: -; V: TRBV2; DNA: TGTGCCAGCAGTGATTCGGTCATCGGGCGTGGGAGAGAGACCCAGTACTTC; CDR3: CASSDSVIGRGRETQYF
J: TRBJ2-1; size: -; D: TRBD2; V: TRBV7-9; DNA: TGTGCCAGCAGCTTAGCCATCGGACTAGCGGGAAATGAGCAGTTCTTC; CDR3: CASSLAIGLAGNEQFF
J: TRBJ2-6; size: -; D: -; V: TRBV7-9; DNA: TGTGCCAGCAGCAATAGAGGGGGTCGGACCTTTCCTGGGGCCAACGTCCTGACTTTC; CDR3: CASSNRGGRTFPGANVLTF
J: TRBJ1-3; size: -; D: -; V: TRBV6-6; DNA: TGTGCCAGCACCCCCGCCCGACTGGACACCATATATTTT; CDR3: CASTPARLDTIYF
J: TRBJ1-6; size: -; D: -; V: TRBV3-1/TRBV3-2; DNA: TGTGCCAGCAGCCAAGAGCGGGGGATCTTTTCACCCCTCCACTTT; CDR3: CASSQERGIFSPLHF
J: TRBJ2-6; size: -; D: -; V: TRBV18; DNA: TGTGCCAGCTCACCACAGGTTGAATGGGGGCACTCTGGGGCCAACGTCCTGACTTTC; CDR3: CASSPQVEWGHSGANVLTF